The clone carrying this TCR beta chain was seen once. The data stem from a study of T cell responses to AZD1222 COVID-19 vaccine. Sequenced by immunoSEQ multiplex PCR; TCRdb stores in-frame clones only, minus some. This sample has about 130,000 clones; 84% occur once, and the top ten carry 4.1%. The sample here was peripheral blood, taken on day 0 of AZD1222 vaccination. This receptor was obtained from an adult in good health.

The CDR3 region has the DNA TGTGCCAGCAGTTCAGGGAAAATGCAGAACACCATATATTTT. This translates into CASSSGKMQNTIYF. The chain is built from TRBV6-5 and TRBJ1-3; maybe TRBD1 (5 bases). Per the germline V gene, CDR1 is MNHEY and CDR2 is SVGAGI. V dropped 4 bases and J dropped 7 bases, with 14 bases sitting between them. This CDR3 region has 14 residues.